This T cell receptor (beta chain) stems from a study of CD8 T cells in ankylosing spondylitis. TCRdb redid the calling of the 5' RACE reads with MiXCR, one entry per CDR3 protein. The table lists under 300,000 distinct CDR3 sequences, about 11% of them singletons. This clonotype was picked up many times. The antigen is unknown. Overall study results and limits: Earlier studies detected some motif variants in reactive arthritis synovial fluid and blood. Among TCR beta sequences, a motif of roughly 8 highly homologous variants appeared characteristic of ankylosing spondylitis blood. The authors reported significant enrichment of disease-linked clones in matched ankylosing spondylitis synovial fluid.

This clonotype was sampled from a male donor with ankylosing spondylitis or in good health (not recorded which). The sample taken for sequencing was blood, either unsorted or a sorted T cell fraction (not recorded which).

Here the CDR3 reads CSVGREADTEAFF. The DNA for the CDR3 is TGCAGCGTTGGTCGGGAGGCGGACACTGAAGCTTTCTTT. The chain links TRBV29-1 to TRBJ1-1; D remains ambiguous. With 4 bases removed from V and 3 bases from J, the gap between germline ends came to 12 bases. This CDR3 comprises 13 residues. Germline values: CDR1 SQVTM, CDR2 ANQGSEA.